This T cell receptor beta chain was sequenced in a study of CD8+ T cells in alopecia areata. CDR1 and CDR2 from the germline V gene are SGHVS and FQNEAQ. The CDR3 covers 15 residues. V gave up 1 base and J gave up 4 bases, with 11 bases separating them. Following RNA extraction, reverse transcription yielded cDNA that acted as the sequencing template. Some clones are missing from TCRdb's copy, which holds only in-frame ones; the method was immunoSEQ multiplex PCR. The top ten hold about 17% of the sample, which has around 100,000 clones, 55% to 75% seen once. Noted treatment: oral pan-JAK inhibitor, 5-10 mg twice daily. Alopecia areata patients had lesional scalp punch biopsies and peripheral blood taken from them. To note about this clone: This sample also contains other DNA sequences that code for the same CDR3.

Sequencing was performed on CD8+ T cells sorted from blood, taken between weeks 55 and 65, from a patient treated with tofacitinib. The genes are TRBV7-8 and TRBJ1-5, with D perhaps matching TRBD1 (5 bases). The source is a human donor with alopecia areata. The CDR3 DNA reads TGTGCCAGCAGCTTAGTCGGGGGAGGGAATCAGCCCCAGCATTTT. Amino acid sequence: CASSLVGGGNQPQHF.